This note documents a single T cell receptor beta chain sequence. Its antigen is unidentified. The sample is drawn from a study of cytomegalovirus exposure and HLA in healthy donors. Study-wide results and limits: Likely technical artifact: a cluster of highly shared sequence variants. Within a later analysis, the majority of CMV-associated TCR beta chains appeared HLA-restricted. Rare sequences made up most TCRs, while some public TCRs were found in many donors.

The PCR was carried out with 60 Vbeta primers and 13 Jbeta primers. The table came from immunoSEQ multiplex PCR; TCRdb's copy has only in-frame clones and leaves some out. The sample includes roughly 110,000 clones, around 70% of them seen just once. Looked up from germline, CDR1 is SGHAT and CDR2 is FQNNGV. This CDR3 region has 12 residues. V lost 3 bases, J lost 4 bases, and 6 bases lay in between. The genes are TRBV11-2 and TRBJ2-5; D is uncertain. The sequenced sample was PBMCs. This TCR was recovered from a young man in good health and CMV-seropositive. The CDR3 DNA reads TGTGCCAGCAGCTTGGAGTTAGAGACCCAGTACTTC. Translating it yields CASSLELETQYF.